This T cell receptor beta chain was retrieved from a study of T cells in Graves' hyperthyroidism and ophthalmopathy. The table lists this clonotype with many counts. RNA transcripts served as the template for amplifying TCR beta CDR3 regions. TCR CDR3 regions were first amplified by RT-PCR with HTBI primers. TCRdb reanalysed the multiplex PCR reads using MiXCR and keeps one entry per CDR3 protein. The data hold 600,000 to 800,000 distinct CDR3 sequences, with approximately 40% observed a single time. The CDR3 covers 16 residues. J gave up 0 bases and V 0 bases, and 1 base lay outside the gene matches. Germline V gives CDR1 ENHRY, CDR2 SYGVKD.

The rearrangement links TRBV10-3 to TRBJ2-2; 7 positions match TRBD2. The material sequenced was blood. The clonotype comes from a woman between 40 and 50 years old with Graves' hyperthyroidism. In DNA, the CDR3 is TGTGCCATCAGTGAGTCAGGGACTACGAACACCGGGGAGCTGTTTTTT. This gives the protein CAISESGTTNTGELFF.